This record concerns one T cell receptor beta chain sequence. The data originate from a study of blood T cell repertoires in COVID-19. The trim removed 4 bases at V and 0 bases at J, leaving 9 bases unmatched. Germline assignment: CDR1 MNHEY and CDR2 SVGEGT. This CDR3 has 17 amino acids. Only in-frame clones appear in the TCRdb table, and some are missing; sequencing was by immunoSEQ multiplex PCR. The sample includes roughly 250,000 clones, around 90% of them seen just once. Sequencing input: PBMCs or T cells enriched from blood (not recorded which). The chain recombines TRBV6-2 or TRBV6-3 with TRBJ2-3; 8 bases agree with TRBD1. This clonotype originated in a woman aged 50 to 65 who had recovered from COVID-19. The CDR3 is CASSSDPGQASTDTQYF. The CDR3, as DNA: TGTGCCAGCAGTTCAGACCCGGGACAGGCTAGCACAGATACGCAGTATTTT.